This T cell receptor (beta chain) was observed in a study of T cell responses to AZD1222 COVID-19 vaccine. Overall study results and limits: There were vaccine-associated CD4 TCRs across spike, dominant at 160-218 and 743-854. Only 6 or 7 people who got AZD1222 tested seropositive at baseline. The peak T cell response came first, and repertoires were sampled only after it.

Trimming left V 8 bases short and J 6 bases short, with 13 bases between. Germline CDR1 and CDR2: MNHEY and SVGAGI. The CDR3 spans 12 residues. This clone was seen only once. Its antigen is unknown. Repertoires were generated with immunoSEQ multiplex PCR, while TCRdb's copy carries only in-frame clones and drops some. The sample shows approximately 140,000 clones, around 90% of them seen only once. This receptor was taken from an adult who received the AZD1222 COVID-19 vaccine. The sample was peripheral blood, taken 28 days after the second AZD1222 dose. The rearrangement links TRBV6-5 to TRBJ1-2; D remains unclear. The chain's CDR3 is CASHNTVNGYTF. The CDR3 DNA reads as TGTGCCAGCCATAACACGGTGAATGGCTACACCTTC.